Listed below are T cell receptor beta chains from one sample, sequenced in a study of shared clonotypes between healthy human individuals. The data were produced by immunoSEQ multiplex PCR, yet TCRdb's version contains in-frame clones alone and is incomplete. The sample has over a million clones, more than 95% seen once. The sequenced sample consisted of naive CD4+ T cells sorted from blood. The source is a man aged 25-40 years in good health. CDR3s include the opening cysteine and the closing phenylalanine or tryptophan. The order of the fields is V gene, J gene, clone size, D gene, CDR3 protein, CDR3 DNA. A D gene is named only where the DNA matches it firmly. Some rows have no size entry. The others give once, few or many, or a class for an expanded clone.

V: TRBV9
J: TRBJ2-1
size: -
D: -
CDR3: CASSFRLPRLSSYNEQFF
DNA: TGTGCCAGCAGCTTCCGACTGCCACGGCTGAGCTCCTACAATGAGCAGTTCTTC

V: TRBV6-1
J: TRBJ1-4
size: -
D: -
CDR3: CASSESGDGKLFF
DNA: TGTGCCAGCAGTGAATCGGGGGACGGAAAACTGTTTTTT

V: TRBV10-3
J: TRBJ2-7
size: -
D: -
CDR3: CAISEAGFPYEQYF
DNA: TGTGCCATCAGTGAGGCGGGATTCCCCTACGAGCAGTACTTC

V: TRBV28
J: TRBJ2-7
size: -
D: -
CDR3: CASSGAFYEQYF
DNA: TGTGCCTCGTCAGGGGCTTTCTACGAGCAGTACTTC

V: TRBV7-6
J: TRBJ2-7
size: -
D: -
CDR3: CASSLAGNQYEQYF
DNA: TGTGCCAGCAGCTTGGCGGGGAACCAATACGAGCAGTACTTC

V: TRBV29-1
J: TRBJ2-6
size: once
D: TRBD2
CDR3: CGAGGAGANVLTF
DNA: TGCGGCGCTGGGGGGGCTGGGGCCAACGTCCTGACTTTC

V: TRBV11-3
J: TRBJ2-7
size: -
D: -
CDR3: CASSLGQSYEQYF
DNA: TGTGCCAGCAGCTTAGGCCAGTCCTACGAGCAGTACTTC

V: TRBV7-6
J: TRBJ2-5
size: -
D: TRBD1
CDR3: CASSAGTAPFQETQYF
DNA: TGTGCCAGCAGCGCAGGGACAGCCCCCTTCCAAGAGACCCAGTACTTC

V: TRBV28
J: TRBJ1-4
size: -
D: -
CDR3: CAGGGRFNEKLFF
DNA: TGTGCCGGGGGCGGCAGATTTAATGAAAAACTGTTTTTT

V: TRBV4-3
J: TRBJ2-5
size: -
D: -
CDR3: CASSQDPGRTQYF
DNA: TGCGCCAGCAGCCAAGATCCGGGTCGGACCCAGTACTTC

V: TRBV5-6
J: TRBJ2-1
size: -
D: -
CDR3: CARSPGLSREQFF
DNA: TGTGCCCGCAGCCCGGGGCTGTCGAGGGAGCAGTTCTTC

V: TRBV10-3
J: TRBJ2-3
size: -
D: -
CDR3: CAISYSTGSTDTQYF
DNA: TGTGCCATCAGCTACTCAACAGGGAGCACAGATACGCAGTATTTT

V: TRBV7-8
J: TRBJ2-3
size: once
D: TRBD2
CDR3: CASSLRLAGTDTQYF
DNA: TGTGCCAGCAGCCTACGACTAGCGGGAACAGATACGCAGTATTTT

V: TRBV19
J: TRBJ2-7
size: once
D: -
CDR3: CASMGRTPSYEQYF
DNA: TGTGCCAGTATGGGCAGGACACCTTCCTACGAGCAGTACTTC

V: TRBV15
J: TRBJ2-7
size: -
D: -
CDR3: CATSSGGTSYEQYF
DNA: TGTGCCACCAGCAGTGGGGGTACGAGCTACGAGCAGTACTTC

V: TRBV7-3
J: TRBJ2-1
size: -
D: TRBD1
CDR3: CASSLDRGPYNEQFF
DNA: TGTGCCAGCAGCCTTGACAGGGGCCCTTACAATGAGCAGTTCTTC

V: TRBV28
J: TRBJ2-5
size: -
D: TRBD2
CDR3: CASSPPGLAGEDF
DNA: TGTGCCAGCAGTCCCCCTGGACTAGCGGGAGAAGACTTC

V: TRBV18
J: TRBJ2-7
size: -
D: TRBD1
CDR3: CASSPLRDSSYEQYF
DNA: TGTGCCAGCTCACCACTACGGGACAGCTCCTACGAGCAGTACTTC

V: TRBV5-1
J: TRBJ2-3
size: -
D: -
CDR3: CASSLVSSPDTQYF
DNA: TGCGCCAGCAGCTTGGTTAGCTCCCCAGATACGCAGTATTTT

V: TRBV5-4
J: TRBJ2-1
size: -
D: TRBD2
CDR3: CASSSSGGRAGDEQFF
DNA: TGTGCCAGCAGCTCGTCGGGCGGGAGGGCCGGTGATGAGCAGTTCTTC

V: TRBV18
J: TRBJ2-3
size: once
D: -
CDR3: CASSPVSSTFTNTQYF
DNA: TGTGCCAGCTCGCCCGTTTCCTCCACCTTCACGAATACGCAGTATTTT

V: TRBV7-3
J: TRBJ2-1
size: once
D: -
CDR3: CASSSQRSEQFF
DNA: TGTGCCAGCAGTTCCCAGCGGAGTGAGCAGTTCTTC

V: TRBV5-4
J: TRBJ2-1
size: -
D: -
CDR3: CASSGPGTDYNEQFF
DNA: TGTGCCAGCAGCGGCCCCGGGACGGATTACAATGAGCAGTTCTTC

V: TRBV30
J: TRBJ2-2
size: -
D: -
CDR3: CAWSVLSWVQLTGELFF
DNA: TGTGCCTGGAGTGTACTTTCTTGGGTACAGTTGACCGGGGAGCTGTTTTTT

V: TRBV7-8
J: TRBJ2-7
size: -
D: TRBD2
CDR3: CASSSFPSTSGQDRRYF
DNA: TGTGCCAGCAGCTCTTTCCCCTCGACTAGCGGCCAAGACCGGCGGTACTTC

V: TRBV18
J: TRBJ2-2
size: -
D: TRBD1
CDR3: CASSPGQGVNTGELFF
DNA: TGTGCCAGCTCACCCGGACAGGGGGTGAACACCGGGGAGCTGTTTTTT

V: TRBV28
J: TRBJ2-1
size: -
D: -
CDR3: CASSFPGNYNEQFF
DNA: TGTGCCAGCAGTTTTCCCGGGAACTACAATGAGCAGTTCTTC

V: TRBV11-2
J: TRBJ2-6
size: -
D: TRBD1
CDR3: CASSPRGRPDSGANVLTF
DNA: TGTGCCAGCAGCCCCAGGGGGCGACCCGACTCTGGGGCCAACGTCCTGACTTTC

V: TRBV5-5
J: TRBJ1-2
size: -
D: -
CDR3: CASSLAIGRGYGYTF
DNA: TGTGCCAGCAGCTTGGCCATAGGGAGGGGTTATGGCTACACCTTC

V: TRBV19
J: TRBJ2-3
size: -
D: -
CDR3: CASSFLTDTQYF
DNA: TGTGCCAGTAGTTTCCTCACAGATACGCAGTATTTT

V: TRBV28
J: TRBJ1-4
size: -
D: -
CDR3: CASSPGGTTEEKLFF
DNA: TGTGCCAGCAGTCCGGGGGGAACCACGGAGGAAAAACTGTTTTTT

V: TRBV7-2
J: TRBJ1-4
size: -
D: -
CDR3: CASSSLPLPLATNEKLFF
DNA: TGTGCCAGCAGCTCCCTTCCTCTGCCGTTAGCAACTAATGAAAAACTGTTTTTT

V: TRBV10-1
J: TRBJ2-2
size: -
D: -
CDR3: CASSSDVTGELFF
DNA: TGCGCCAGCAGCTCAGACGTAACCGGGGAGCTGTTTTTT

V: TRBV7-9
J: TRBJ1-3
size: -
D: -
CDR3: CASSLAASAPGNTIYF
DNA: TGTGCCAGCAGCTTAGCGGCGTCCGCGCCTGGAAACACCATATATTTT

V: TRBV5-1
J: TRBJ2-1
size: -
D: -
CDR3: CASSPTAGLYNEQFF
DNA: TGCGCCAGCAGCCCGACAGCGGGCTTATACAATGAGCAGTTCTTC

V: TRBV9
J: TRBJ2-2
size: -
D: -
CDR3: CASSVLGLTTQLNTGELFF
DNA: TGTGCCAGCAGCGTCCTGGGGCTCACCACACAATTAAACACCGGGGAGCTGTTTTTT

V: TRBV7-3
J: TRBJ2-2
size: -
D: TRBD2
CDR3: CASSSPAGSSTGELFF
DNA: TGTGCCAGCAGCTCACCAGCGGGATCGAGCACCGGGGAGCTGTTTTTT

V: TRBV15
J: TRBJ1-2
size: -
D: -
CDR3: CATSRDITVYGYTF
DNA: TGTGCCACCAGCAGAGATATCACAGTATATGGCTACACCTTC

V: TRBV7-3
J: TRBJ2-3
size: -
D: TRBD2
CDR3: CASSPSSGPLTDTQYF
DNA: TGTGCCAGCAGCCCTTCTAGCGGGCCCCTCACAGATACGCAGTATTTT

V: TRBV5-1
J: TRBJ2-2
size: -
D: TRBD2
CDR3: CASSGLAGTGELFF
DNA: TGCGCCAGCAGCGGACTAGCGGGCACCGGGGAGCTGTTTTTT

V: TRBV6-5
J: TRBJ2-7
size: -
D: TRBD1
CDR3: CASSQLTGKVYEQYF
DNA: TGTGCCAGCAGTCAGTTGACAGGGAAGGTTTACGAGCAGTACTTC

V: TRBV10-1
J: TRBJ2-7
size: -
D: -
CDR3: CASSEGAILPLEQYF
DNA: TGCGCCAGCAGTGAAGGGGCCATTCTTCCTCTCGAGCAGTACTTC

V: TRBV2
J: TRBJ1-1
size: -
D: -
CDR3: CASSWGAVETEAFF
DNA: TGTGCCAGCAGTTGGGGAGCTGTCGAGACTGAAGCTTTCTTT

V: TRBV18
J: TRBJ2-5
size: -
D: -
CDR3: CASSPPSGALETQYF
DNA: TGTGCCAGCTCACCCCCGTCAGGGGCACTGGAGACCCAGTACTTC

V: TRBV7-8
J: TRBJ2-3
size: -
D: TRBD1
CDR3: CAMSAGGASDTQYF
DNA: TGTGCCATGTCCGCAGGGGGCGCCTCAGATACGCAGTATTTT

V: TRBV18
J: TRBJ2-2
size: once
D: -
CDR3: CASSQIVNTGELFF
DNA: TGTGCCAGCTCACAAATAGTGAACACCGGGGAGCTGTTTTTT

V: TRBV5-1
J: TRBJ1-1
size: -
D: -
CDR3: CASSLIWVRGGTEAFF
DNA: TGCGCCAGCAGCTTGATATGGGTGAGGGGAGGTACTGAAGCTTTCTTT

V: TRBV7-2
J: TRBJ2-7
size: -
D: -
CDR3: CASSLVSSYEQYF
DNA: TGTGCCAGCAGCTTAGTAAGCTCCTACGAGCAGTACTTC

V: TRBV10-1
J: TRBJ1-1
size: -
D: -
CDR3: CASRSETNTEAFF
DNA: TGCGCCAGCAGGTCCGAAACGAACACTGAAGCTTTCTTT

V: TRBV5-1
J: TRBJ2-1
size: -
D: TRBD1
CDR3: CASSLGDRGSYNEQFF
DNA: TGCGCCAGCAGCTTGGGAGACAGGGGATCCTACAATGAGCAGTTCTTC

V: TRBV18
J: TRBJ1-3
size: -
D: -
CDR3: CASSQKGAGNTIYF
DNA: TGTGCCAGCTCACAAAAGGGGGCTGGAAACACCATATATTTT

V: TRBV4-1
J: TRBJ1-2
size: -
D: TRBD1
CDR3: CASSHPGQGRKGRDTF
DNA: TGCGCCAGCAGCCACCCCGGACAGGGGAGGAAGGGTCGGGACACCTTC

V: TRBV7-6
J: TRBJ2-7
size: -
D: TRBD1
CDR3: CASSLYVLGEGALYEQYF
DNA: TGTGCCAGCAGCTTATACGTACTAGGTGAGGGGGCCCTCTACGAGCAGTACTTC

V: TRBV4-1
J: TRBJ1-4
size: -
D: -
CDR3: CASSQEGVRKLFF
DNA: TGCGCCAGCAGCCAAGAAGGAGTGAGAAAACTGTTTTTT